This TCR beta chain stems from a study of cytomegalovirus exposure and HLA in healthy donors. CDR1 is SEHNR, CDR2 FQNEAQ, per germline (reference sequence). This CDR3 is built from 15 residues. V was shortened by 1 base and J by 5 bases, with 15 bases between the two germline ends. A remark on this clone: Other nucleotide sequences in the sample specify the same CDR3.

The PCR ran on 60 Vbeta and 13 Jbeta primers. Clones were sequenced by immunoSEQ multiplex PCR, and TCRdb holds only the in-frame ones, with some missing. The data contain more than 85,000 clones, about four fifths of them seen just once; the ten biggest clones take up roughly 1.9%. As for the donors, each was a healthy bone marrow donor. Donors had nominal health at sampling but likely had unrecorded immune exposures. This TCR was recovered from a young man in good health and CMV-seronegative. This chain links TRBV7-9 with TRBJ2-7; D perhaps matches TRBD1 (6 bases). The specimen was PBMCs. The CDR3 bases are TGTGCCAGCAGCTTAGACACGTACAGGGCCCACGAGCAGTACTTC. It translates to CASSLDTYRAHEQYF.